Below, one T cell receptor beta chain is given with its context. The length of the CDR3 is 17 residues. CDR1 SGHVS and CDR2 FNYEAQ come from the germline V gene. Trimming took off 1 base at V and 2 bases at J, with 17 bases between the two ends. These data come from a study of blood T cell repertoires in COVID-19. Study at large: COVID-19 samples from acute and convalescent phases originated in the United States, Italy and Spain. PBMCs, B-cell-depleted T cells, or T cells provided the cDNA or gDNA that made up the material.

Original methodology: Counts of nucleated cells, estimated from reference gene primer amplification, were obtained. Repertoires were generated with immunoSEQ multiplex PCR, while TCRdb's copy carries only in-frame clones and drops some. That table is the source of V, J and clone size, and D and trimming were worked out from the DNA. Among about 120,000 clones listed, 90% were seen once. Sample: peripheral blood. The chain uses TRBV7-6 and TRBJ2-5; the D gene is possibly TRBD2 (7 bases). This clonotype was obtained from a human donor with active COVID-19. The donor label of this sample is uncertain. The CDR3 region is CASSLGSGGGAQETQYF. The CDR3 nucleotides read TGTGCCAGCAGCTTAGGCTCAGGCGGGGGCGCGCAAGAGACCCAGTACTTC.